The T cell receptor (beta chain) described here comes from a study of blood T cell repertoires in COVID-19. Germline CDR1 and CDR2: SGHAT and FQNNGV. Trimming took off 5 bases at V and 5 bases at J, with 9 bases between the two ends. This CDR3 has 12 residues. In the original workflow: Amplification with reference gene primers provided the estimates of nucleated cell counts. Sequencing used immunoSEQ multiplex PCR; TCRdb keeps in-frame clones, though not all of them. The V and J calls and clone size are taken from that table; D and trimming were inferred from the DNA. The repertoire holds under 300,000 clones, with around 90% as singletons. The age range of participants was about 18 to 95 years, with residence in more than 20 US areas. Grouping used clinical history reported by participants in a survey and questionnaire.

The rearrangement joins TRBV11-2 to TRBJ1-2; D not resolved. Sequenced material: PBMCs or T cells enriched from blood (not recorded which). The receptor was derived from a woman aged 25 to 45 with acute COVID-19. As DNA, the CDR3 is TGTGCCAGCAGCCCCCGGACTTATGGCTACACCTTC. This translates into CASSPRTYGYTF.